This T cell receptor beta chain stems from a study of shared clonotypes between healthy human individuals. Study-level results: Around 5.4% of naive CD4 clonotypes were common to four donors. On the whole, naive subsets had larger estimated richness than memory subsets had. There were few donors, and this limited the genetic and exposure-history diversity represented.

Germline values: CDR1 SGHAT, CDR2 FQNNGV. The CDR3 spans 17 residues. Losses at the gene ends were 5 bases for V and 2 bases for J; bases not matched to a gene: 7. The healthy adult donors were HIV-negative and reported no recent acute infections or vaccinations. As for this clone: Its antigen remains unknown.

Only in-frame clones appear in the TCRdb table, and some are missing; sequencing was by immunoSEQ multiplex PCR. The sample lists approximately 710,000 clones, about 90% occurring once. The sequence came from a man aged 18 to 30 in good health. Some clones in this sample may be carry-over from other donors' samples. The chain is built from TRBV11-2 and TRBJ1-4; 11 nucleotides agree with TRBD1. The sequenced sample consisted of memory CD8+ T cells from PBMCs. As for subset: CD45RO+ cells pooled with CCR7-negative TemRA cells. Here the CDR3 reads CASSPRDRGFTNEKLFF. In DNA, the CDR3 is TGTGCCAGCAGCCCCCGGGACAGGGGGTTTACTAATGAAAAACTGTTTTTT. The full variable domain, with the rest looked up from reference TRBV11-2 and TRBJ1-4, is EAGVAQSPRYKIIEKRQSVAFWCNPISGHATLYWYQQILGQGPKLLIQFQNNGVVDDSQLPKDRFSAERLKGVDSTLKIQPAKLEDSAVYLCASSPRDRGFTNEKLFFGSGTQLSVL.